What follows are 7 T cell receptor beta chains derived from one specimen sequenced in a study of blood T cell repertoires in COVID-19. Clones were read by immunoSEQ multiplex PCR, and TCRdb kept only the in-frame ones, dropping some. The table lists about 53,000 clones, about four fifths of them singletons. The material sequenced was peripheral blood. The receptor source for this set is a woman aged 60-75 years with acute or convalescent COVID-19.

The rearrangement uses TRBV7-2 and TRBJ2-5, with a possible D match to TRBD2 (6 bases). Germline V gives CDR1 SGHTA, CDR2 FQGNSA. This CDR3 contains 15 residues. Trimming removed 5 bases from V and 5 bases from J, with 18 bases in between. In nucleotides, the CDR3 is TGTGCCAGCAGCCTAATCGGGACTCCGGGGGAGACCCAGTACTTC. Protein: CASSLIGTPGETQYF.

The chain is built from TRBV6-5 and TRBJ1-5; D perhaps matches TRBD1 (5 bases). V shed 5 bases and J shed 9 bases, with 14 bases lying between them. The CDR3 spans 13 residues. Germline CDR1 and CDR2: MNHEY and SVGAGI. The CDR3 DNA is TGTGCCAGCAGTCCGGGGGAGGTCGGGCCCCAGCATTTT. Translating gives CASSPGEVGPQHF.

This clone has only a few counts. This sequence joins TRBV15 and TRBJ1-1; 7 bases fit TRBD1. J was trimmed by 5 bases and V by 4 bases; bases with no gene match: 7. Germline V lookup: CDR1 LNHNV, CDR2 YYDKDF (reference sequence). CDR3 length equals 14 residues. CDR3 DNA: TGTGCCACCAGCATTGACAGGGTAAGGACTGAAGCTTTCTTT. This encodes CATSIDRVRTEAFF. The whole variable domain, filled in from reference TRBV15 and TRBJ1-1, reads DAMVIQNPRYQVTQFGKPVTLSCSQTLNHNVMYWYQQKSSQAPKLLFHYYDKDFNNEADTPDNFQSRRPNTSFCFLDIRSPGLGDTAMYLCATSIDRVRTEAFFGQGTRLTVV.

The J gene is TRBJ1-1, the V gene TRBV6-5; D gene unclear. Germline assignment: CDR1 MNHEY and CDR2 SVGAGI. Between the trimmed V and J ends, which lost 7 bases and 1 base, there was a span of 16 bases. The CDR3 is 15 residues long. The CDR3 nucleotides are TGTGCCAGCATTAATGGTGGGCAGCCGAACACTGAAGCTTTCTTT. It is translated as CASINGGQPNTEAFF.

The chain uses TRBV3-1 (or the pseudogene TRBV3-2) and TRBJ1-2, with unresolved D. Germline V gene sequence: CDR1 LGHDT, CDR2 YNNKEL (reference sequence). V was shortened by 0 bases and J by 7 bases, with 3 bases between the two germline ends. This CDR3 has 11 amino acids. The CDR3 nucleotides read TGTGCCAGCAGCCAAGATAGTGGCTACACCTTC. The encoded protein is CASSQDSGYTF.

The chain recombines TRBV5-1 with TRBJ1-1; the D gene is possibly TRBD1 (6 bases). This CDR3 has 15 residues. The germline CDR1 and CDR2 sequences are SGHRS and YFSETQ. V lost 6 bases and J 7 bases, leaving 22 bases between the germline ends. CDR3 sequence reads: CASMIQGISGGEAFF. The CDR3 nucleotides read TGCGCCAGCATGATACAGGGCATTTCGGGCGGTGAAGCTTTCTTT.

The V call is TRBV6-1, the J call TRBJ1-2; D ambiguous. This CDR3 has 15 residues. The V end was cut by 0 bases, the J end by 7 bases, with 15 bases between. In germline, CDR1 is MNHNS, CDR2 SASEGT. Written as DNA, the CDR3 is TGTGCCAGCAGTGAAGCGCTTCGGGGAGGATCTGGCTACACCTTC. This translates into CASSEALRGGSGYTF.